Listed below are T cell receptor beta chains from one sample, sequenced in a study of regulatory T cells in long-lasting Graves disease. TCRdb processed the multiplex PCR reads anew with MiXCR; each CDR3 protein has one entry. Among about 500,000 distinct CDR3 sequences, around 16% were seen once, and the ten largest hold 9% to 15%. These sequences were also reported in another study, on T cells in Graves' hyperthyroidism and ophthalmopathy.

The sequencing here drew on peripheral blood mononuclear cells (PBMCs), taken at new diagnosis, from a patient treated with antithyroid drugs. All receptors come from a middle-aged man with Graves disease. Both conserved end residues are part of each CDR3. The order of the fields is clone size, V gene, D gene, J gene, CDR3 length, CDR3 DNA, CDR3 protein. D genes are given only for firm matches. Clone size, where shown, is once, few, many, or a class for clones that have expanded.

>many|TRBV6-1|NA|TRBJ2-2|17
TGTGCCAGCAGTCCCCAATCTCCGGGGCTAGGACCCGGGGAGCTGTTTTTT
CASSPQSPGLGPGELFF
>few|TRBV4-1|TRBD2|TRBJ2-1|17
TGCGCCAGCAGCCAAGGGCCTAGCGGGAGCTCCTACAATGAGCAGTTCTTC
CASSQGPSGSSYNEQFF
>NA|TRBV3-1|TRBD2|TRBJ2-1|19
TGTGCCAGCAGCCAAGATCGTAACGGACTAGCGGGAGGAGTTGATGAGCAGTTCTTC
CASSQDRNGLAGGVDEQFF
>NA|TRBV7-2|NA|TRBJ1-3|12
TGTGCCAGCAGTGAAAGAGCGAACACCATATATTTT
CASSERANTIYF
>many|TRBV12-3/TRBV12-4|NA|TRBJ2-1|11
TGTGCCAGCAGCTCCAACAATGAGCAGTTCTTC
CASSSNNEQFF
>many|TRBV28|TRBD1|TRBJ1-6|15
TGTGCCAGCAGTCCCCGGGACAGAGATAATTCACCCCTCCACTTT
CASSPRDRDNSPLHF
>many|TRBV12-3/TRBV12-4|TRBD2|TRBJ2-1|16
TGTGCCAGCAGTACCGGGACTAGCGGGGGTTACAATGAGCAGTTCTTC
CASSTGTSGGYNEQFF
>few|TRBV12-3/TRBV12-4|TRBD1|TRBJ1-4|16
TGTGCCAGCAGACTGGATTTTCAGGGGGCTAGGGAAAAACTGTTTTTT
CASRLDFQGAREKLFF
>many|TRBV19|TRBD1|TRBJ1-5|15
TGTGCCAGTATTTCAGGGGGCAGTTACAATCAGCCCCAGCATTTT
CASISGGSYNQPQHF
>NA|TRBV2|NA|TRBJ1-2|15
TGTGCCAGCAGTGAAGCGGGGGGCAGGGGATATGGCTACACCTTC
CASSEAGGRGYGYTF
>many|TRBV20-1|NA|TRBJ2-7|16
TGCAGTGCTAGAGCCGTATTGGGGGAGGTACCCTACGAGCAGTACTTC
CSARAVLGEVPYEQYF
>many|TRBV20-1|TRBD2|TRBJ2-1|12
TGCAGTGTTTTAAGCGGGAGGGGTGAGCAGTTCTTC
CSVLSGRGEQFF
>few|TRBV5-1|NA|TRBJ2-7|14
TGCGCCAGCAGCTTTTGGCGGGCCTCCTACGAGCAGTACTTC
CASSFWRASYEQYF
>NA|TRBV7-2|NA|TRBJ1-1|17
TGTGCCAGCAGCTTAGGATCGGCTGGATTCGGAAACACTGAAGCTTTCTTT
CASSLGSAGFGNTEAFF
>many|TRBV4-1|TRBD2|TRBJ2-3|13
TGCGCCAGCAGCCAAGCCCTAGCGGGTACGCAGTATTTT
CASSQALAGTQYF
>many|TRBV7-3|TRBD1|TRBJ2-3|13
TGTGCCAGCAGCCGGGACAGGGTGGATACGCAGTATTTT
CASSRDRVDTQYF
>NA|TRBV10-1|TRBD1|TRBJ2-7|15
TGCGCCAGCAGTGACGGGGACAGGGAAAAAAACGAGCAGTACTTC
CASSDGDREKNEQYF
>many|TRBV7-3|NA|TRBJ2-1|14
TGTGCCAGCAGCTTAATAGGACGTGGGGGTGAGCAGTTCTTC
CASSLIGRGGEQFF
>many|TRBV30|NA|TRBJ2-5|13
TGTGCCTGGAGTAGGTCAGGGAGGGAGACCCAGTACTTC
CAWSRSGRETQYF
>few|TRBV6-1|TRBD2|TRBJ2-7|15
TGTGCCAGCAGTCCCCATCTAGCGGGAGGTAACGAGCAGTACTTC
CASSPHLAGGNEQYF
>few|TRBV11-1|TRBD2|TRBJ2-1|15
TGTGCCAGCAGCCCGGGGGGACTAGCTTATAATGAGCAGTTCTTC
CASSPGGLAYNEQFF
>NA|TRBV24-1|TRBD2|TRBJ2-3|16
TGTGCCACCAGTGATTCAAGCGGGAGGGCCGCAGATACGCAGTATTTT
CATSDSSGRAADTQYF
>few|TRBV29-1|NA|TRBJ1-2|11
TGCAGCGTTCAAGGGAATGATGGCTACACCTTC
CSVQGNDGYTF
>few|TRBV5-1|NA|TRBJ2-5|15
TGCGCCAGCAGCGGGGGACGGGGGCGCGGAGAGACCCAGTACTTC
CASSGGRGRGETQYF
>many|TRBV28|NA|TRBJ2-7|11
TGTGCCAGCAGTCCCGAGGACGAGCAGTACTTC
CASSPEDEQYF
>few|TRBV7-3|NA|TRBJ2-3|15
TGTGCCAGCAGCCACGGACGCGGAGGCACAGATACGCAGTATTTT
CASSHGRGGTDTQYF
>many|TRBV29-1|TRBD2|TRBJ2-1|13
TGCAGCGTCCGACTAGCGGGAGGGGTCGAGCAGTTCTTC
CSVRLAGGVEQFF
>once|TRBV14|TRBD2|TRBJ2-3|17
TGTGCCAGCAGCCTACCGGGACTAGCGGGGTACACAGATACGCAGTATTTT
CASSLPGLAGYTDTQYF
>many|TRBV20-1|NA|TRBJ2-1|15
TGCAGTGCTAGGGAACCGGGGCCCCGTGGGAGTGAGCAGTTCTTC
CSAREPGPRGSEQFF
>NA|TRBV20-1|NA|TRBJ2-1|10
TGCAGCCCAGGCTACAATGAGCAGTTCTTC
CSPGYNEQFF
>NA|TRBV9|NA|TRBJ2-3|15
TGTGCCAGCAGCGTAGACGGGACTAGCACAGATACGCAGTATTTT
CASSVDGTSTDTQYF
>NA|TRBV12-3/TRBV12-4|TRBD1|TRBJ2-4|18
TGTGCCAGCACCCCCCGGACAGGCCCCGCTTTAGCCAAAAACATTCAGTACTTC
CASTPRTGPALAKNIQYF
>NA|TRBV28|NA|TRBJ2-5|14
TGTGCCAGCAGTTTAAGTGGGAGGTTGGAGACCCAGTACTTC
CASSLSGRLETQYF